The subject of this entry is one TCR beta chain. The assay was immunoSEQ multiplex PCR, and TCRdb's table has in-frame clones only and misses some. The sample carries about 330,000 clones, 88% recorded once. Trimming pared 6 bases from V and 1 base from J, leaving 13 bases between. Germline CDR1 is SEHNR and CDR2 is FQNEAQ (reference sequence). This CDR3 has 15 amino acids. The sample belongs to a study of blood T cell repertoires in COVID-19. Participants, about 18 to 90 years old, spanned about 26 US areas. The V call is TRBV7-9, the J call TRBJ1-3; no firm D call. This clonotype was sampled from a man aged 30 to 39 who had recovered from COVID-19. Sequenced: PBMCs or T cells enriched from blood (not recorded which). This chain's CDR3 is CASSKTGLSGNTIYF. The CDR3 region has the DNA TGTGCCAGCAGTAAAACGGGGTTATCTGGAAACACCATATATTTT.